The 18 T cell receptor beta chains listed next were all sequenced from one sample in a study of radiotherapy plus CTLA-4 blockade in lung cancer. Method: immunoSEQ multiplex PCR; TCRdb's copy keeps in-frame clones and lacks some. The sample records about 98,000 clones, 75% to 90% being singletons. Sequences were derived from peripheral blood, sampled from a patient treated with radiotherapy plus ipilimumab. The source is a human donor with non-small cell lung cancer who had a partial response to radiotherapy plus ipilimumab.

The chain links TRBV19 to TRBJ1-4, with no clear D. The V gene lost 6 bases and the J gene lost 4 bases, with 6 bases spanning the gap. There are 12 residues in the CDR3. Germline V gene data show CDR1 as LNHDA and CDR2 as SQIVND (reference sequence). The chain's CDR3 is CASSQYNEKLFF. CDR3 nucleotide sequence: TGTGCCAGTAGCCAGTATAATGAAAAACTGTTTTTT.

This clone was recorded a few times. The chain uses TRBV29-1 and TRBJ1-1; tentatively, D is TRBD1 (6 bases). The V and J ends lost 6 bases and 6 bases respectively, with 17 bases between them. This CDR3 is 13 amino acids long. Germline CDR1 reads SQVTM; CDR2 reads ANQGSEA. CDR3 coding DNA: TGCAGCGTAAACATCGGGGGGCGGTCTGAAGCTTTCTTT. This encodes CSVNIGGRSEAFF.

This rearrangement joins TRBV2 to TRBJ1-5; TRBD1 agrees at 10 bases. V lost 3 bases and J lost 4; bases outside the gene matches: 6. Germline CDR1 SNHLY, CDR2 FYNNEI. The CDR3 loop spans 16 amino acids. CDR3 sequence: CASSDQPGQGNQPQHF. The CDR3 nucleotides are TGTGCCAGCAGTGACCAACCGGGACAGGGGAATCAGCCCCAGCATTTT.

The chain is built from TRBV7-2 and TRBJ1-1, with D uncertain. The CDR3 extends over 13 amino acids. Trimming removed 6 bases from V and 1 base from J, with 9 bases in between. Germline CDR1 reads SGHTA; CDR2 reads FQGNSA. This CDR3 reads CASSQQRNTEAFF. CDR3 nucleotide sequence: TGTGCCAGCAGTCAACAGAGGAACACTGAAGCTTTCTTT.

This chain joins TRBV6-5 and TRBJ2-7; 7 bases fit TRBD1. Trimming at V came to 0 bases and at J to 2 bases, leaving 7 bases not matched to a gene. CDR3 length: 16 amino acids. CDR1 is MNHEY, CDR2 SVGAGI, per germline. The CDR3: CASSYSIGQAPYEQYF. CDR3 nucleotides: TGTGCCAGCAGTTACTCGATAGGACAGGCCCCCTACGAGCAGTACTTC.

V gene TRBV7-8 combines with J gene TRBJ2-6, with D possibly being TRBD1 (6 bases). Deletions cut 2 bases from V and 1 base from J, with 15 bases between. CDR3 length: 18 residues. Germline loops: CDR1 SGHVS, CDR2 FQNEAQ. The CDR3 spells CASSLPLGADSGANVLTF. The CDR3 DNA reads as TGTGCCAGCAGCTTACCGTTGGGGGCCGATTCTGGGGCCAACGTCCTGACTTTC. The full variable domain, with the rest looked up from reference TRBV7-8 and TRBJ2-6, is GAGVSQSPRYKVAKRGQDVALRCDPISGHVSLFWYQQALGQGPEFLTYFQNEAQLDKSGLPSDRFFAERPEGSVSTLKIQRTQQEDSAVYLCASSLPLGADSGANVLTFGAGSRLTVL.

DNA for the CDR3: TGTGCCACCAGCAGGAACCCGGGACTAGCGGGACAAGAGACCCAGTACTTC. Its protein product is CATSRNPGLAGQETQYF. The chain has TRBV15 and TRBJ2-5; 13 nucleotides agree with TRBD2. This CDR3 is built from 17 residues. Germline V CDR1 and CDR2: LNHNV, YYDKDF (reference sequence). Trimming removed 3 bases from V and 2 bases from J; junction bases left unmatched: 6.

The J gene is TRBJ1-1, the V gene TRBV7-9; D gene ambiguous. The V gene's germline CDR1 is SEHNR and CDR2 FQNEAQ (reference sequence). The CDR3 runs to 13 residues. V was cut by 0 bases and J by 8 bases, with 10 bases left in between. The CDR3: CASSLARGSEAFF. The DNA for the CDR3 is TGTGCCAGCAGCTTAGCGAGAGGATCCGAAGCTTTCTTT.

This chain uses TRBV9 with TRBJ2-3; D may be TRBD2 (5 bases). The V gene lost 2 bases and the J gene lost 4 bases, with 11 bases spanning the gap. This CDR3 has 14 residues. CDR1 and CDR2 from the germline V gene are SGDLS and YYNGEE. The CDR3 DNA is TGTGCCAGCAGCGTTGGGAGTATGGCAGATACGCAGTATTTT. This sequence encodes CASSVGSMADTQYF.

V usage is TRBV6-1 and J usage is TRBJ2-1; TRBD2 agrees at 13 bases. The CDR3 loop spans 14 amino acids. V shed 10 bases and J 8 bases; nucleotides not matched to a gene: 8. CDR1 is MNHNS and CDR2 is SASEGT in the germline V gene. The CDR3 protein is CANSLAGGPYEQFF. The CDR3 DNA reads as TGTGCCAATTCACTAGCGGGAGGGCCCTATGAGCAGTTCTTC.

This clone was picked up a small number of times. The J gene is TRBJ1-5, the V gene TRBV5-4, with D unresolved. The CDR3 has 13 amino acids. Deletions cut 2 bases from V and 5 bases from J, with 8 bases between. CDR1 and CDR2 (germline): SGHNT, YYREEE (reference sequence). The CDR3 DNA is TGTGCCAGCAGCTTAGGGAGTGATCAGCCCCAGCATTTT. Amino acid sequence: CASSLGSDQPQHF.

This chain links TRBV5-8 with TRBJ2-7; 10 positions match TRBD2. V was clipped by 3 bases and J by 3 bases; unmatched bases: 12. The CDR3 runs to 17 residues. CDR1 and CDR2 from the germline V gene are SGHTS and YDEGEE. The CDR3 region is CASSSMRSSGSLYEQYF. CDR3 DNA: TGTGCCAGCAGCTCCATGCGATCTAGCGGGAGCCTCTACGAGCAGTACTTC.

The CDR3 loop reads CASSPIQGSGANVLTF. The CDR3 DNA is TGTGCCAGCTCACCAATTCAGGGGTCTGGGGCCAACGTCCTGACTTTC. The chain uses TRBV18 and TRBJ2-6, with a possible D match to TRBD1 (6 bases). The V end was cut by 2 bases, the J end by 1 base, with 9 bases between. Looked up from germline, CDR1 is KGHSH and CDR2 is LQKENI. CDR3 length: 16 amino acids.

The gene calls are TRBV6-1 and TRBJ1-3, with 7 bases that match TRBD1. Germline V gene sequence: CDR1 MNHNS, CDR2 SASEGT. The CDR3 totals 13 residues. V shed 5 bases, J shed 4 bases, and the junction held 2 bases outside the gene matches. The CDR3 protein is CASSTGEGNTIYF. CDR3 DNA sequence: TGTGCCAGCAGTACAGGGGAAGGAAACACCATATATTTT.

This chain uses TRBV7-9 with TRBJ2-5, with 7 bases aligning to TRBD2. V dropped 5 bases and J dropped 5; count of bases not matched to a gene: 8. The germline gives CDR1 SEHNR, CDR2 FQNEAQ (reference sequence). This CDR3 region has 14 residues. DNA for the CDR3: TGTGCCAGCAGCCTACCGGGACTACGGGAGACCCAGTACTTC. This sequence encodes CASSLPGLRETQYF.

The chain links TRBV9 to TRBJ2-5, with a weak D call TRBD1 (6 bases). The V end was cut by 3 bases, the J end by 1 base, with 13 bases between. Germline V CDR1 and CDR2: SGDLS, YYNGEE. The CDR3 loop spans 15 amino acids. CDR3 DNA sequence: TGTGCCAGCAGCGCTTCGGCAGGGGCCCAAGAGACCCAGTACTTC. This codes for CASSASAGAQETQYF.

V and J are TRBV7-6 and TRBJ2-2; possibly TRBD2 for D (7 bases). The V gene's germline CDR1 is SGHVS and CDR2 FNYEAQ. CDR3 length: 15 amino acids. V gave up 1 base and J gave up 5 bases, with 11 bases separating them. The CDR3 nucleotides are TGTGCCAGCAGCTTAGAAGGGGGGGTTACCGGGGAGCTGTTTTTT. It is translated as CASSLEGGVTGELFF.

The chain uses TRBV2 and TRBJ2-3; 10 bases match TRBD2. This CDR3 spans 15 amino acids. Trimming cost V 7 bases and J 1 base; bases outside gene matches: 5. Looked up from germline, CDR1 is SNHLY and CDR2 is FYNNEI. The CDR3 reads CASKSSGRGTDTQYF. DNA of the CDR3: TGTGCCAGCAAGTCTAGCGGGAGAGGCACAGATACGCAGTATTTT.